These 30 T cell receptor beta chains were sequenced from one sample in a study of cytomegalovirus exposure and HLA in healthy donors. Researchers ran the PCR with 60 Vbeta and 13 Jbeta primers. Libraries were prepared by immunoSEQ multiplex PCR; TCRdb keeps only in-frame clonotypes and omits some of them. The table records 140,000 to 150,000 clones, 76% of them present only once. The material sequenced was PBMCs. These receptors all come from a man between 40 and 49 years old in good health and CMV-seronegative.

This clone was seen only a few times. The gene calls are TRBV10-3 and TRBJ1-2; 10 nucleotides match TRBD1. V lost 11 bases and J lost 4; bases outside the gene matches: 19. This CDR3 region has 17 residues. Germline-derived CDR1 and CDR2 are ENHRY and SYGVKD. DNA for the CDR3: TGTGCCGCGGACGGACAGGGGGGAGGCGGCTCGGGCTATGGCTACACCTTC. Residues: CAADGQGGGGSGYGYTF.

V usage is TRBV7-9 and J usage is TRBJ2-7; tentative D call: TRBD1 (5 bases). Germline V gene data show CDR1 as SEHNR and CDR2 as FQNEAQ (reference sequence). CDR3 length: 14 residues. Trimming pared 1 base from V and 6 bases from J, leaving 13 bases between. The CDR3 DNA reads as TGTGCCAGCAGCTTAGATTCTGCCAGGGCCGAGCAGTACTTC. It encodes CASSLDSARAEQYF.

The genes are TRBV19 and TRBJ2-7, with D perhaps matching TRBD2 (5 bases). CDR3 size: 14 residues. CDR1 and CDR2 from the germline V gene are LNHDA and SQIVND (reference sequence). Trimming removed 1 base from V and 5 bases from J, with 12 bases in between. CDR3 bases: TGTGCCAGTAGTATAGGCCTGGGAGTAAACGAGCAGTACTTC. Encoded protein: CASSIGLGVNEQYF.

This chain links TRBV10-1 with TRBJ2-1; possible D gene TRBD2, 6 bases. The V gene lost 5 bases and the J gene lost 4 bases, with 15 bases spanning the gap. CDR3 length: 15 amino acids. Germline V gene lookup returns CDR1 WNHNN and CDR2 SYGVQD (reference sequence). The CDR3 sequence is CASSTLAGRYNEQFF. Written as DNA, the CDR3 is TGCGCCAGCAGTACTTTGGCGGGGCGATACAATGAGCAGTTCTTC.

The V gene is TRBV28, the J gene TRBJ2-1; TRBD1 agrees at 9 bases. CDR1 is MDHEN and CDR2 is SYDVKM in the germline V gene. The J segment lost 5 bases and the V segment lost 2 bases, leaving 7 bases of the junction unmatched. The CDR3 contains 16 residues. The CDR3 bases are TGTGCCAGCAGTTTAAGGGGACAGGGAAGGAACAATGAGCAGTTCTTC. Protein sequence: CASSLRGQGRNNEQFF.

V usage is TRBV10-3 and J usage is TRBJ2-7, with TRBD1 identical over 8 bases. CDR3 length: 14 residues. The V gene's germline CDR1 is ENHRY and CDR2 SYGVKD. The junction had 6 bases not matched to a gene; V was cut back by 6 bases and J by 2 bases. The CDR3 nucleotides read TGTGCCATCAGCACAGGACAGGGTACCTACGAGCAGTACTTC. Translation: CAISTGQGTYEQYF.

The chain recombines TRBV6-5 with TRBJ2-7; D possibly corresponds to TRBD2 (5 bases). CDR1 MNHEY and CDR2 SVGAGI come from the germline V gene. The CDR3 sequence is 13 residues long. The ends were cut back, 8 bases at V and 3 bases at J, with 14 bases in the middle. The CDR3 sequence: CASGGDNFYEQYF. In DNA form, the CDR3 reads TGTGCCAGCGGAGGCGACAATTTCTACGAGCAGTACTTC.

This chain links TRBV5-4 with TRBJ2-7, with D possibly being TRBD1 (6 bases). The CDR3 has 15 amino acids. The ends were cut back, 4 bases at V and 3 bases at J, with 17 bases in the middle. Germline V lookup: CDR1 SGHNT, CDR2 YYREEE (reference sequence). The CDR3 sequence is CASSPGTLVNYEQYF. The CDR3 coding sequence is TGTGCCAGCAGCCCCGGGACACTAGTTAACTACGAGCAGTACTTC.

This sequence joins TRBV5-1 and TRBJ1-1, with D perhaps matching TRBD1 (6 bases). The CDR3 contains 14 residues. Germline V gives CDR1 SGHRS, CDR2 YFSETQ. V was trimmed by 0 bases and J by 3 bases, leaving 9 bases between them. CDR3 coding DNA: TGCGCCAGCAGCTTGGTGGGGGCGGACACTGAAGCTTTCTTT. It is translated as CASSLVGADTEAFF.

This chain joins TRBV4-1 and TRBJ2-7; perhaps TRBD2 as D (6 bases). Trimming stripped 1 base from V and 6 bases from J, with 10 bases between. Germline values: CDR1 MGHRA, CDR2 YSYEKL. The CDR3 spans 13 residues. CDR3 DNA: TGCGCCAGCAGCCAAGGGGAGGCGAGCGAGCAGTACTTC. Translation: CASSQGEASEQYF.

This clone was seen a few times. The sample has other DNA sequences that encode this CDR3 too. The V gene is TRBV27, the J gene TRBJ2-3, with 7 bases lining up with TRBD2. The CDR3 covers 13 residues. J lost 0 bases, V lost 6 bases, and 0 bases had no gene match. CDR1 and CDR2 (germline): MNHEY, SMNVEV (reference sequence). As DNA, the CDR3 is TGTGCCAGCAGACTAGCGAGCACAGATACGCAGTATTTT. Encoded protein: CASRLASTDTQYF.

This rearrangement joins TRBV6-5 to TRBJ2-7, with TRBD1 identical over 8 bases. Germline loops: CDR1 MNHEY, CDR2 SVGAGI. This CDR3 contains 14 residues. The ends lost 2 bases at V and 0 bases at J; junction bases unmatched: 0. Here the CDR3 reads CASSYGQGSYEQYF. Written as DNA, the CDR3 is TGTGCCAGCAGTTACGGACAGGGCTCCTACGAGCAGTACTTC.

The J gene is TRBJ1-6, the V gene TRBV6-6, with 7 positions matching TRBD1. Germline-derived CDR1 and CDR2 are MNHNY and SVGAGI (reference sequence). The CDR3 contains 16 residues. After removal of 0 bases from V and 4 bases from J, the junction contained 3 bases not matched to a gene. CDR3 in amino acids: CASSYSGQDYNSPLHF. CDR3 in DNA: TGTGCCAGCAGTTACTCAGGACAGGATTATAATTCACCCCTCCACTTT.

The chain recombines TRBV10-3 with TRBJ2-7; a weak D match, TRBD2 (7 bases). This CDR3 region has 17 residues. Germline loops: CDR1 ENHRY, CDR2 SYGVKD. V lost 2 bases and J 4 bases, leaving 21 bases between the germline ends. CDR3 nucleotide sequence: TGTGCCATCAGTGAGACCCCCCGGGGGGCGCTAGGGTACGAGCAGTACTTC. This codes for CAISETPRGALGYEQYF.

The CDR3 sequence: CATRRLAGDEQYF. Here the CDR3 DNA reads TGTGCCACTAGGCGGCTAGCGGGGGACGAGCAGTACTTC. The J gene is TRBJ2-7, the V gene TRBV27; 10 nucleotides match TRBD2. After removal of 10 bases from V and 5 bases from J, the junction contained 8 bases not matched to a gene. This CDR3 is built from 13 residues. Per germline, CDR1 MNHEY and CDR2 SMNVEV (reference sequence).

The chain recombines TRBV6-1 with TRBJ2-7; D remains ambiguous. V lost 6 bases and J lost 5, with 20 bases in between. The CDR3 spans 15 residues. Germline CDR1 and CDR2: MNHNS and SASEGT. CDR3 DNA: TGTGCCAGCAGGCAACAGAACATCGGTTCGCACGAGCAGTACTTC. This encodes CASRQQNIGSHEQYF.

The chain combines TRBV10-2 with TRBJ2-3; D remains unclear. CDR3 length: 12 amino acids. Germline-derived CDR1 and CDR2 are WSHSY and SAAADI. Trimming pared 7 bases from V and 3 bases from J, leaving 8 bases between. The CDR3 reads CASTPETDTQYF. The CDR3 DNA sequence: TGCGCCAGCACCCCAGAAACAGATACGCAGTATTTT.

The CDR3 protein is CASSELRGITSTDTQYF. CDR3 coding DNA: TGTGCCAGCAGTGAATTAAGGGGGATAACTAGCACAGATACGCAGTATTTT. The chain joins TRBV6-1 to TRBJ2-3; D is possibly TRBD1 (6 bases). Germline V CDR1 and CDR2: MNHNS, SASEGT. The CDR3 sequence is 17 residues long. V shed 2 bases and J shed 0 bases, with 15 bases lying between them.

The rearrangement joins TRBV6-6 to TRBJ1-6, with D possibly TRBD1 on 6 matching bases. V was clipped by 2 bases and J by 8 bases, with 7 bases between them. The germline CDR1 and CDR2 sequences are MNHNY and SVGAGI (reference sequence). The CDR3 spans 13 residues. CDR3 nucleotide sequence: TGTGCCAGCAGTTACAAGGGGGATTCACCCCTCCACTTT. Translation: CASSYKGDSPLHF.

V is TRBV12-5 and J is TRBJ2-3; TRBD2 matches at 7 bases. V trimming: 3 bases; J trimming: 0 bases; junction bases outside the gene matches: 6. Germline CDR1 and CDR2: LGHNT and FRNRAP. The CDR3 loop spans 16 amino acids. The CDR3 region is CASGFGTTLSTDTQYF. DNA of the CDR3: TGTGCTAGTGGTTTTGGGACTACCCTTAGCACAGATACGCAGTATTTT.

CDR3 region: CASSLYFVGEYEQYF. CDR3 DNA sequence: TGTGCCAGCAGTTTGTATTTTGTAGGGGAATACGAGCAGTACTTC. The J gene is TRBJ2-7, the V gene TRBV28; D might be TRBD1 (5 bases). Trimming left V 3 bases short and J 4 bases short, with 16 bases between. Looked up from germline, CDR1 is MDHEN and CDR2 is SYDVKM. The CDR3 has 15 residues.

The V call is TRBV7-9, the J call TRBJ1-5, with 11 bases that match TRBD1. Trimming removed 5 bases from V and 3 bases from J; junction bases left unmatched: 6. Germline lookup yields CDR1 SEHNR and CDR2 FQNEAQ (reference sequence). CDR3 size: 16 residues. CDR3 residues: CASSRGQGVPNQPQHF. CDR3 nucleotides: TGTGCCAGCAGCCGGGGACAGGGGGTCCCCAATCAGCCCCAGCATTTT.

The chain carries TRBV9 and TRBJ2-2, with 11 bases identical to TRBD2. The germline CDR1 and CDR2 sequences are SGDLS and YYNGEE. V shed 3 bases, J shed 5 bases, and the junction held 3 bases outside the gene matches. This CDR3 region has 15 residues. The CDR3 bases are TGTGCCAGCAGCGGTAGCGGGGGGGCGACCGGGGAGCTGTTTTTT. Its translation: CASSGSGGATGELFF.

This clone was observed a handful of times. The gene calls are TRBV18 and TRBJ2-2; 7 bases match TRBD1. After removal of 6 bases from V and 0 bases from J, the junction contained 7 bases not matched to a gene. The CDR3 extends over 16 amino acids. CDR1 is KGHSH, CDR2 LQKENI, per germline. The CDR3 nucleotides are TGTGCCAGCTCCCGGAAGGGGGCGCCGAACACCGGGGAGCTGTTTTTT. It translates to CASSRKGAPNTGELFF.

The V gene is TRBV5-4, the J gene TRBJ2-7; a weak D match, TRBD2 (6 bases). This CDR3 is 15 amino acids long. V lost 2 bases, J lost 1 base, and 13 bases lay in between. The V gene's germline CDR1 is SGHNT and CDR2 YYREEE (reference sequence). The CDR3 reads CASSFGGVSSYEQYF. Written as DNA, the CDR3 is TGTGCCAGCAGCTTCGGCGGGGTGTCTTCCTACGAGCAGTACTTC.

This chain joins TRBV5-1 and TRBJ2-7; the match to TRBD2 covers 9 bases. V trimming: 7 bases; J trimming: 5 bases; junction bases outside the gene matches: 16. The germline V gene encodes CDR1 SGHRS and CDR2 YFSETQ. CDR3 size: 16 residues. The CDR3 loop reads CASGSSGAGGPNEQYF. The CDR3 DNA sequence: TGCGCCAGCGGCTCCTCTGGGGCGGGAGGGCCCAACGAGCAGTACTTC.

This chain uses TRBV11-3 with TRBJ2-5, with 7 nucleotides matching TRBD1. CDR1 is SGHNT and CDR2 is YENEEA in the germline V gene. V dropped 4 bases and J dropped 1; count of bases not matched to a gene: 0. This CDR3 comprises 13 residues. The CDR3 spells CASSSGGQETQYF. The DNA of the CDR3 is TGTGCCAGCAGCTCAGGGGGCCAAGAGACCCAGTACTTC.

The V call is TRBV18, the J call TRBJ2-7; 7 positions match TRBD1. The CDR3 has 14 amino acids. The ends lost 2 bases at V and 5 bases at J; junction bases unmatched: 6. Germline CDR1 and CDR2: KGHSH and LQKENI. In DNA form, the CDR3 reads TGTGCCAGCTCACCAAGACAGGGTGGGGACGAGCAGTACTTC. Its protein is CASSPRQGGDEQYF.

The gene calls are TRBV19 and TRBJ2-7; 10 positions agree with TRBD1. Germline loops: CDR1 LNHDA, CDR2 SQIVND (reference sequence). The CDR3 loop spans 13 amino acids. V trimming: 6 bases; J trimming: 9 bases; junction bases outside the gene matches: 8. This CDR3 reads CASSARTGGGQYF. In DNA, the CDR3 is TGTGCCAGTAGCGCCCGGACAGGGGGAGGGCAGTACTTC.

In this sample, this clone turned up once. One end of the junction is discordant with germline, which a read error may explain. The J gene is TRBJ2-6, the V gene TRBV10-3; TRBD1 matches at 12 bases. This CDR3 has 18 residues. The germline V gene has CDR1 ENHRY and CDR2 SYGVKD. The CDR3 bases are TGTGCCATCAGTGCCTGGGACAGGGGGCCCTCTGGGGCCAACGGCCTGACTTTC. Amino acids: CAISAWDRGPSGANGLTF.